This T cell receptor beta chain was observed in a study of response to subunit inactivated influenza vaccine. The CDR3 has 16 amino acids. Germline V gene sequence: CDR1 LNHNV, CDR2 YYDKDF (reference sequence). V was cut by 1 base and J by 4 bases, with 16 bases left in between. TCRdb independently ran MiXCR on the RT-PCR reads; one entry per CDR3 protein. Counted here are 550,000 to 650,000 distinct CDR3 sequences, 10% to 15% occurring once; the ten biggest clones make up roughly 10%. This clonotype was seen only a few times. The CDR3 carries no conserved terminal phenylalanine or tryptophan, so it likely arises from a read error.

The sequence came from a man between 45 and 60 years old who received an inactivated influenza vaccine. The chain links TRBV15 to TRBJ2-5; possible D gene TRBD1, 5 bases. Sequenced material: PBMCs from blood, taken on the day of vaccination. The CDR3 loop reads CATSRVKAGPAETQYL. The CDR3 coding sequence is TGTGCCACCAGCAGAGTTAAGGCAGGGCCGGCAGAGACCCAGTACTTA.